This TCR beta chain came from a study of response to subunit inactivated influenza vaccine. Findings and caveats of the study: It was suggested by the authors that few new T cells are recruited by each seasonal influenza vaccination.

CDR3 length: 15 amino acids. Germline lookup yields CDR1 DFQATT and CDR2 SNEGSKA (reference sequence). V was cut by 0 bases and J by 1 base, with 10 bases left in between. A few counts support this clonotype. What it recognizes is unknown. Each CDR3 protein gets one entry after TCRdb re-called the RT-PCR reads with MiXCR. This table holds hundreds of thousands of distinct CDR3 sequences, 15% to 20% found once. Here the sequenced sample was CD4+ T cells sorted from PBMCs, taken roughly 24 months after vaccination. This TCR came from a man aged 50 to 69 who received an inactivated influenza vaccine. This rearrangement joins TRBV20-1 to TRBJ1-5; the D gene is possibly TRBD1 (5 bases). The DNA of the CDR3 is TGCAGTGCTAGAGAGCGGGGGAGAAGCAATCAGCCCCAGCATTTT. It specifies CSARERGRSNQPQHF.